Here is one TCR beta chain with its context. Which antigen it targets is not known. Per-nucleotide qualities are absent, and no much larger clonotype sits a single base away. V is reduced by 2 bases and J by 6 bases, leaving a spacing of 9 bases between them. From the cysteine up to the phenylalanine, the CDR3 has a length of 13 residues. Only the CDR3 DNA is retained, 39 bases long and in frame from the first base. Via the germline V gene (reference sequence), CDR1 is MNHEY and CDR2 SMNVEV. Libraries came from 5' RACE. TCRdb records Illumina HiSeq 2500 as the sequencer. A second roughly 6 to 12 cycle PCR used a sample-barcoded 5' primer and a J-beta primer mix. Each TCR beta cDNA molecule received a unique molecular identifier from a template-switch 5' adaptor carrying 12 random nucleotides. Each sample yielded at least 2.5 million CDR3-containing paired-end reads. All of the RNA was converted into first-strand cDNA using the Mint cDNA synthesis kit, with a TRBC-specific oligonucleotide serving as the primer. Following uracil-DNA glycosylase treatment, a first 18-cycle PCR with universal primers M1SS and BC2_uni_R was performed on all cDNA. The original pipeline was this. For normalization, 1 million high-quality reads were randomly selected from each sample, with every read carrying a distinct molecular identifier. Instead of being binned into consensus sequences, reads that shared molecular identifiers were thrown out. CDR3 identification, clonotype clustering and error correction used MiTCR with a Q25 quality threshold and the strictest error-elimination algorithm. A nonparametric unseen species model using Euler transformation provided a lower-bound estimate of total TCR beta diversity. Starting from the raw public reads, TCRdb applied fastp trimming at Q25, assembled clones with MiXCR and retained in-frame beta chains. Each record represents a unique CDR3 protein, reported with the most common genes and DNA among its rows. These V and J calls are TCRdb output, not the study's own analysis. The table for this sample lists 1,100,000 or so distinct CDR3 sequences; 40% to 55% of them were counted only once. Approximately 19% of the sample is held by the ten biggest clonotypes.

The data were taken from a study of blood T cells in healthy people across ages (dated by TCRdb to 2013 to 2016). About the full investigation: In model experiments, roughly one uniquely barcoded TCR beta cDNA molecule per two T cells was captured by template switching. Using deep sequencing normalized with unique cDNA molecular identifiers, the study measured how TCR beta repertoire diversity changes with age. Donors were grouped into four age groups: young (average roughly 17 years), middle-aged (39), aged (roughly 67) and long-lived (just over 80). Donors of different ages were randomly distributed across sequencing lanes to avoid experimental bias. For two donors (one aged 18 to 30 and one aged 80 or older), the study analyzed two additional independent replicas of 1 million unique cDNA reads from the same blood draw.

What the authors observed across the whole study: Because profiling used bulk unsorted PBMCs, naive and antigen-experienced compartments could not be compared conclusively. The long-lived group showed more naive CD4+ T cells, fewer expanded clones and increased TCR diversity than the aged group, suggesting age selection. Estimates of total diversity from one million sequenced T cells were regarded as lower bounds and underestimates. As age increased, observed TCR beta diversity per million T cells dropped in a roughly linear way, and a significant reduction was already evident by age roughly 40. Donor CMV infection status was unknown, potentially confounding age-related changes in expanded clonotypes. There was a strong correlation between observed TCR beta diversity and the percentage of naive T cells measured by flow cytometry.

The donors were a few dozen Caucasian individuals from Russia, aged roughly 6 to 90 years, who were systemically healthy. Each donor gave roughly 11 milliliters of peripheral blood, drawn into EDTA-treated Vacutainer tubes. Ficoll-Paque density-gradient centrifugation was used to isolate PBMCs, with at least 6.5 million obtained per sample. Trizol reagent was used to extract total RNA from PBMCs, with at least 5.5 micrograms per sample. For every donor, flow cytometry on a PBMC aliquot measured the percentage of naive CD45RAhigh/CD27high T cells. The chain is assembled from TRBV27 and TRBJ2-3; the D segment cannot be called with confidence. Input material: blood. The TCR was taken from a woman aged 55-69 years in good health. The CDR3 reads as follows: CASSLRVRDTQYF. The DNA sequence reads TGTGCCAGCAGTTTAAGGGTACGCGATACGCAGTATTTT.